This T cell receptor (beta chain) is drawn from a study of identical twins. The study's findings and limits: Fewer insertions were carried by abundant cord blood beta clonotypes, but none was seen in memory repertoires. Partial confounding of zero-insertion analyses by invariant MAIT and iNKT cells was possible.

Comments on this clonotype: What it binds is not known.

Germline CDR1 DFQATT, CDR2 SNEGSKA (reference sequence). The CDR3 has 13 amino acids. The trim removed 6 bases at V and 3 bases at J, leaving 5 bases unmatched. Template switching supplied a universal primer site; unique molecular identifiers were carried on the cDNA. TCRdb ran MiXCR on the 5' RACE reads and lists one entry per CDR3 protein. The table shows under 250,000 distinct CDR3 sequences, with roughly 13% occurring only once. This sample also appeared in a second study, on yellow fever vaccine responses in identical twins.

Material: memory (CD45RO+) T cells sorted from blood. J is TRBJ2-1 and V is TRBV20-1, with TRBD2 matching 7 bases. This receptor was identified in a woman under 30 in good health. The DNA of the CDR3 is TGCAGTGCCGCTAGCGGACACTACAATGAGCAGTTCTTC. It specifies CSAASGHYNEQFF.